The TCR beta chain under discussion was sequenced for a study of T cell repertoires in cytomegalovirus infection. Background on the study: CMV infection plus the matching HLA type was flagged by public TCR beta signatures.

TCRdb re-analysed the reads in MiXCR, keeping a single row per CDR3 protein. The sample carries hundreds of thousands of distinct CDR3 sequences, 9.6% recorded once. This clonotype was found a few times. Its antigen is not identified. Germline CDR1 reads SGHRS; CDR2 reads YFSETQ. V lost 0 bases and J lost 8; bases outside the gene matches: 7. The CDR3 runs 16 residues. Study results and caveats: Cumulated frequencies of public TCR beta families served to identify carriers of CMV plus the relevant HLA. HLA-C-restricted, CMV-specific TCR beta clonotypes were dominant ex vivo.

This sequence originates from a human donor in good health (CMV status not recorded). Some clones in this sample may be carry-over from other donors' samples. V usage is TRBV5-1 and J usage is TRBJ2-1; 11 bases are a match to TRBD2. Sequencing was carried out using PBMCs. The CDR3 loop reads CASSLDSGGAWDEQFF. CDR3 DNA sequence: TGCGCCAGCAGCTTGGATAGCGGGGGGGCCTGGGATGAGCAGTTCTTC.